This entry lists 9 T cell receptor beta chains sequenced from one sample in a study of T cells in Graves' hyperthyroidism and ophthalmopathy. RNA transcripts gave rise to amplified TCR beta CDR3 regions. The TCR CDR3 first-round RT-PCR relied on the HTBI primer set. TCRdb reprocessed the multiplex PCR reads via MiXCR and lists one record per CDR3 protein. This table has around 380,000 distinct CDR3 sequences, approximately 15% appearing once. What was sequenced was blood. These receptors originate from a man aged 25-45 years with Graves' hyperthyroidism that later progressed to Graves' ophthalmopathy.

This sequence joins TRBV5-8 and TRBJ1-6; the match to TRBD1 covers 7 bases. With V trimmed by 4 bases and J by 9 bases, 7 bases remained unmatched. CDR3 length: 14 residues. From germline, CDR1 is SGHTS and CDR2 YDEGEE. CDR3 nucleotide sequence: TGTGCCAGCAGCCTAGGGGGCGAGGTTTCACCCCTCCACTTT. Protein: CASSLGGEVSPLHF. Complete variable domain (other parts from reference TRBV5-8 and TRBJ1-6): EAGVTQSPTHLIKTRGQQATLRCSPISGHTSVYWYQQALGLGLQFLLWYDEGEERNRGNFPPRFSGRQFPNYSSELNVNALELEDSALYLCASSLGGEVSPLHFGNGTRLTVT.

V and J are TRBV29-1 and TRBJ2-5, with D perhaps assigned TRBD1 or TRBD2 (5 bases each). The CDR3 extends over 15 amino acids. Trimming removed 3 bases at V and 2 bases at J, with 16 bases between. CDR1 SQVTM and CDR2 ANQGSEA come from the germline V gene. The CDR3 nucleotides are TGCAGCGTTGAGGCTCCGGGACGCGGGCAAGAGACCCAGTACTTC. Translation: CSVEAPGRGQETQYF.

This clonotype was picked up many times. V gene TRBV5-1 combines with J gene TRBJ2-1; 9 nucleotides match TRBD1. With 3 bases clipped from V and 2 bases from J, the junction kept 9 bases outside the gene matches. Looked up from germline, CDR1 is SGHRS and CDR2 is YFSETQ. There are 17 residues in the CDR3. Here the CDR3 DNA reads TGCGCCAGCAGCTCATCCTTCGGACAGGGGCCCTACAATGAGCAGTTCTTC. As protein: CASSSSFGQGPYNEQFF.

This clonotype was detected ten times or more. The genes are TRBV30 and TRBJ1-1, with unresolved D. This CDR3 spans 12 amino acids. V lost 4 bases to trimming and J lost 6 bases, with 12 bases between them. Germline values: CDR1 GTSNPN, CDR2 SVGIG (reference sequence). In DNA form, the CDR3 reads TGTGCCTGGACCCGAGATCTCCCTGAAGCTTTCTTT. Translating gives CAWTRDLPEAFF.

This clonotype appeared a few times. V usage is TRBV28 and J usage is TRBJ1-4, with D tentatively TRBD1 (5 bases). V was pared by 7 bases and J by 8 bases, with 17 bases between. From germline, CDR1 is MDHEN and CDR2 SYDVKM. The CDR3 totals 14 residues. In nucleotides, the CDR3 is TGTGCCAGCAACGAAGGCCCGGAGGGGGAAAAACTGTTTTTT. Protein product: CASNEGPEGEKLFF.

Only a few counts were recorded for this clonotype. The chain employs TRBV20-1 and TRBJ2-5; 11 nucleotides agree with TRBD2. V trimming: 5 bases; J trimming: 3 bases; junction bases outside the gene matches: 8. The CDR3 runs 15 residues. Germline V gives CDR1 DFQATT, CDR2 SNEGSKA (reference sequence). The CDR3 nucleotides are TGCAGTGCTTGGGAAATGACTAGCGGGAAAGAGACCCAGTACTTC. It is translated as CSAWEMTSGKETQYF.

Note on this clonotype: A much larger clone lies a single base off, so this may be a read error. The chain is built from TRBV7-2 and TRBJ2-3; a possible D gene is TRBD2 (6 bases). The length of the CDR3 is 14 residues. Per the germline V gene, CDR1 is SGHTA and CDR2 is FQGNSA. The CDR3: CASSVRGMPDTQCF. CDR3 coding DNA: TGTGCCAGCAGCGTCCGGGGGATGCCAGATACGCAGTGTTTT.

This clonotype was detected many times. The chain uses TRBV7-8 and TRBJ1-6; TRBD1 might be the D (6 bases). This CDR3 spans 19 amino acids. Trimming shortened V by 10 bases and J by 0 bases, and 25 bases separated the two germline ends. The germline V gene encodes CDR1 SGHVS and CDR2 FQNEAQ. For the CDR3, the DNA is TGTGCCACCGGTAAATGGGGGGGGCAGGCGAGCTCCTATAATTCACCCCTCCACTTT. Amino acid sequence: CATGKWGGQASSYNSPLHF.

This clonotype was recorded a few times. V is TRBV7-9 and J is TRBJ2-3, with unresolved D. Germline V gene data show CDR1 as SEHNR and CDR2 as FQNEAQ (reference sequence). The CDR3 sequence is 14 residues long. The V gene lost 4 bases and the J gene lost 2 bases, with 10 bases spanning the gap. CDR3 residues: CASSSTRHTDTQYF. Written as DNA, the CDR3 is TGTGCCAGCAGCTCGACGAGGCACACAGATACGCAGTATTTT.